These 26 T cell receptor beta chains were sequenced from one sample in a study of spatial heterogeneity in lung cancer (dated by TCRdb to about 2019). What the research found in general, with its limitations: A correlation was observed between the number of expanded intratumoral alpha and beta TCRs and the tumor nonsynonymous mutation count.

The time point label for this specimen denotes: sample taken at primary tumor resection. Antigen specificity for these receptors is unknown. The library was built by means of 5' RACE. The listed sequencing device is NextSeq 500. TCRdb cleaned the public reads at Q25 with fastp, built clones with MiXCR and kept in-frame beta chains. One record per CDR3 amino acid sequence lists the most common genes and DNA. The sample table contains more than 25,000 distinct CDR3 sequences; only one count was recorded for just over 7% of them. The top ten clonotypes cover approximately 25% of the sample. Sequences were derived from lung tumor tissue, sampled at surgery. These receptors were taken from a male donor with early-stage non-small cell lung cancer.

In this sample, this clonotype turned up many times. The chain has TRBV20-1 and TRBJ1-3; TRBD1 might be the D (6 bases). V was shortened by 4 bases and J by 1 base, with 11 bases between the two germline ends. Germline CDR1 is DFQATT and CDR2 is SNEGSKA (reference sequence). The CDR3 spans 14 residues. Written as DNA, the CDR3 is TGCAGTGCTACCGACAGGACGTCTGGAAACACCATATATTTT. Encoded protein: CSATDRTSGNTIYF.

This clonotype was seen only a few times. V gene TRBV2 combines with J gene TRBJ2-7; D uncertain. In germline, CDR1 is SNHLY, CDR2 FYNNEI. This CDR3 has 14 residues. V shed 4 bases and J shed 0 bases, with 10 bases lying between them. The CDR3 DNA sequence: TGTGCCAGCAGTGGTGGCAGGAGCTCCTACGAGCAGTACTTC. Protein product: CASSGGRSSYEQYF.

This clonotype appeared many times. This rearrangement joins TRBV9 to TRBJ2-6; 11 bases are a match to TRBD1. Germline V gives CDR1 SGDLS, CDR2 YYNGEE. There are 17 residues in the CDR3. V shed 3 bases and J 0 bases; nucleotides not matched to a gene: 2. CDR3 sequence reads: CASSAGTGGSGANVLTF. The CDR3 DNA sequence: TGTGCCAGCAGCGCCGGGACAGGGGGCTCTGGGGCCAACGTCCTGACTTTC.

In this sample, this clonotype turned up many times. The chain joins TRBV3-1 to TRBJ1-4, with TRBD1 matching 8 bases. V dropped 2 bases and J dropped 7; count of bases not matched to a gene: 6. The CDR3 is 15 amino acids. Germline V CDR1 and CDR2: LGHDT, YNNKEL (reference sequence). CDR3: CASSQTGQDLEKLFF. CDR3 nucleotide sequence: TGTGCCAGCAGCCAAACGGGACAGGATCTTGAAAAACTGTTTTTT.

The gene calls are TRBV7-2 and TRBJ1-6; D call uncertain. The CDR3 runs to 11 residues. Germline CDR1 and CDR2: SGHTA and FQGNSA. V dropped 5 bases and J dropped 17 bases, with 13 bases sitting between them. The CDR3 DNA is TGTGCCAGCAGCCCCGGACGGCCGATCCACTTT. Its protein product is CASSPGRPIHF.

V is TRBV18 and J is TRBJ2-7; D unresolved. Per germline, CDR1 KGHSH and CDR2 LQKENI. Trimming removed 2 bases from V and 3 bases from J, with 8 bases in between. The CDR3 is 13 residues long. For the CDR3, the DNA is TGTGCCAGCTCACCAGCCCCGGACTACGAGCAGTACTTC. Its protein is CASSPAPDYEQYF. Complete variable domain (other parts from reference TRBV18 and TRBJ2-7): NAGVMQNPRHLVRRRGQEARLRCSPMKGHSHVYWYRQLPEEGLKFMVYLQKENIIDESGMPKERFSAEFPKEGPSILRIQQVVRGDSAAYFCASSPAPDYEQYFGPGTRLTVT.

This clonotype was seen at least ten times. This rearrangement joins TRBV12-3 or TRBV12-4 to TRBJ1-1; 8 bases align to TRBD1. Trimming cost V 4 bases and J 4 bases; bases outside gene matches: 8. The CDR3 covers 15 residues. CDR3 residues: CASSSYQGARTEAFF. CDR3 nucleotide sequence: TGTGCCAGCAGTTCCTATCAGGGGGCGCGCACTGAAGCTTTCTTT.

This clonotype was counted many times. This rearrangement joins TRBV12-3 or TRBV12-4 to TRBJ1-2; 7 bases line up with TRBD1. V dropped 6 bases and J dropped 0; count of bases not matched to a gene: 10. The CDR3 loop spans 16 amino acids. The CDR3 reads CASSNDFGQANYGYTF. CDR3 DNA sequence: TGTGCCAGCAGCAATGATTTCGGACAGGCTAACTATGGCTACACCTTC.

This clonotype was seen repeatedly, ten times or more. The CDR3 bases are TGCAGTGCTACGGGGGCCCACGAGCAGTACTTC. This encodes CSATGAHEQYF. The chain recombines TRBV20-1 with TRBJ2-7, with D perhaps TRBD1 or TRBD2 (6 bases each). The germline V gene has CDR1 DFQATT and CDR2 SNEGSKA (reference sequence). V gave up 4 bases and J gave up 5 bases, with 9 bases separating them. The CDR3 runs to 11 residues.

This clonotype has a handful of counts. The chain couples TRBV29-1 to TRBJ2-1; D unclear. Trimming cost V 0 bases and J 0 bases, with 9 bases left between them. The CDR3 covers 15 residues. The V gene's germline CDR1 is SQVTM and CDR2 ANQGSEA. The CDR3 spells CSVEEWSRSYNEQFF. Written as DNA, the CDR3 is TGCAGCGTTGAAGAGTGGTCCCGCTCCTACAATGAGCAGTTCTTC.

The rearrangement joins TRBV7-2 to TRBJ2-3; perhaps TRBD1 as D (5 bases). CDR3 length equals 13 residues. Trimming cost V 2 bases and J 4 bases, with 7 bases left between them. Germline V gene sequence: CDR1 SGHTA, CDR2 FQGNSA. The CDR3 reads CASSLQGADTQYF. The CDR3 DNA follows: TGTGCCAGCAGCTTACAGGGTGCAGATACGCAGTATTTT.

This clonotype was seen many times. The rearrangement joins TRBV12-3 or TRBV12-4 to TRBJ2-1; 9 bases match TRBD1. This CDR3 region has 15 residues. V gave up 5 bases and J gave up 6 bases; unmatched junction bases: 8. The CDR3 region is CASSPTGGATNEQFF. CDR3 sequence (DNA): TGTGCCAGCAGTCCGACAGGGGGTGCTACCAATGAGCAGTTCTTC.

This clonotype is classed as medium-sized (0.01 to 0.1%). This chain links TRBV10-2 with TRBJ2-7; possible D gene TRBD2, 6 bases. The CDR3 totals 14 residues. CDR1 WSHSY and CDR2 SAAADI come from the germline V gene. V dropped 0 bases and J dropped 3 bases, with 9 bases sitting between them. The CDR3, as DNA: TGCGCCAGCAGTGAGTCGCGGGATTACTACGAGCAGTACTTC. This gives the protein CASSESRDYYEQYF.

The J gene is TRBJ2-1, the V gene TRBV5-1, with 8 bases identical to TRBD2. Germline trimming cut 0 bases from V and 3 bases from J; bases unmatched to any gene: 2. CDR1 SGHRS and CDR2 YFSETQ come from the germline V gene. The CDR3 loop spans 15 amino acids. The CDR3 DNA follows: TGCGCCAGCAGCTTGGGTAGCGGGAACTACAATGAGCAGTTCTTC. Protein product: CASSLGSGNYNEQFF. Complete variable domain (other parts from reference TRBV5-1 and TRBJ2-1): KAGVTQTPRYLIKTRGQQVTLSCSPISGHRSVSWYQQTPGQGLQFLFEYFSETQRNKGNFPGRFSGRQFSNSRSEMNVSTLELGDSALYLCASSLGSGNYNEQFFGPGTRLTVL.

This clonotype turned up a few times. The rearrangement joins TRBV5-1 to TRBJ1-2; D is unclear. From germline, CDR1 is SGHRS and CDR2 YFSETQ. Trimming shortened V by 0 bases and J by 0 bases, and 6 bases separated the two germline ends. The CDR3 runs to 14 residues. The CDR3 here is CASSLETPNYGYTF. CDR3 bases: TGCGCCAGCAGCTTGGAGACACCTAACTATGGCTACACCTTC.

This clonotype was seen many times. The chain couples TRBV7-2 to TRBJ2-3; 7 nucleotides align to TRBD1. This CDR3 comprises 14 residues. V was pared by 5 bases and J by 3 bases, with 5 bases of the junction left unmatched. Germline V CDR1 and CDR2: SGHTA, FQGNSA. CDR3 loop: CASSNRQGTDTQYF. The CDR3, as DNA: TGTGCCAGCAGCAACAGACAGGGTACAGATACGCAGTATTTT.

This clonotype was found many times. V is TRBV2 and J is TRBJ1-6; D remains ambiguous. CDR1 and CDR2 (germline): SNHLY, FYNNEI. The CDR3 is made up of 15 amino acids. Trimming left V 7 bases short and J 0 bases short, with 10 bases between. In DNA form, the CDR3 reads TGTGCCAGCATCCGATTCAGCTCCTATAATTCACCCCTCCACTTT. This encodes CASIRFSSYNSPLHF.

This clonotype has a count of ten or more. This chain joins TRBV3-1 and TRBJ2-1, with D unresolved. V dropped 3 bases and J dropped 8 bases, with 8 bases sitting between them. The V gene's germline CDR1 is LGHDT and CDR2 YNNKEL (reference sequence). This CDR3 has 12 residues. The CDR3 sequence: CASSHLIDEQFF. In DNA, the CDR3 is TGTGCCAGCAGCCATTTAATAGATGAGCAGTTCTTC.

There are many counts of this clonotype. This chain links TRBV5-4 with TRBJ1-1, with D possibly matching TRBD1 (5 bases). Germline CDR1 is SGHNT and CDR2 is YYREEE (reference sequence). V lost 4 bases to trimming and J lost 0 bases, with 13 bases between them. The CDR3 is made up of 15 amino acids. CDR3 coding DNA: TGTGCCAGCAGCCCCGGACAAGATATGAACACTGAAGCTTTCTTT. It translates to CASSPGQDMNTEAFF.

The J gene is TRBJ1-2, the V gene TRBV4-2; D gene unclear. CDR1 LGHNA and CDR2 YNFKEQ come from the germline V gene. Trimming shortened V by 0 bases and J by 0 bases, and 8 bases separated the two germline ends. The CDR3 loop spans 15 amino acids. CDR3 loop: CASSQDYQSNYGYTF. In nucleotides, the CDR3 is TGTGCCAGCAGCCAAGATTACCAATCTAACTATGGCTACACCTTC.

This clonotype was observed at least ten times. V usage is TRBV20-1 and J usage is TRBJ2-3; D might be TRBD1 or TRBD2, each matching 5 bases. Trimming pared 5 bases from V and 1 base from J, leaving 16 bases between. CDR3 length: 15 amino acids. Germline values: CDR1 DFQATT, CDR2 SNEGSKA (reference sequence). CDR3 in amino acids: CSAPGTPEGTDTQYF. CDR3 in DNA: TGCAGTGCTCCCGGGACCCCCGAGGGCACAGATACGCAGTATTTT.

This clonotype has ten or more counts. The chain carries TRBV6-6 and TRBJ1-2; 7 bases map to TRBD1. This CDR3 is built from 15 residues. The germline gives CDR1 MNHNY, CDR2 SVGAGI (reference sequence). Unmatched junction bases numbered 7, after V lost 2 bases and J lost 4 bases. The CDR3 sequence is CASSYETGFVYGYTF. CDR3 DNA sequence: TGTGCCAGCAGTTACGAGACAGGGTTTGTCTATGGCTACACCTTC.

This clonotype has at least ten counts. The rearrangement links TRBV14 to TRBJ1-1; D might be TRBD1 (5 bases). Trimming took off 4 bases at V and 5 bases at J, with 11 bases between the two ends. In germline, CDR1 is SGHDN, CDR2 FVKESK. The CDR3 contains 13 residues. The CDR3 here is CASSRRGRTEAFF. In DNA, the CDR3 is TGTGCCAGCAGCCGGAGGGGAAGGACTGAAGCTTTCTTT.

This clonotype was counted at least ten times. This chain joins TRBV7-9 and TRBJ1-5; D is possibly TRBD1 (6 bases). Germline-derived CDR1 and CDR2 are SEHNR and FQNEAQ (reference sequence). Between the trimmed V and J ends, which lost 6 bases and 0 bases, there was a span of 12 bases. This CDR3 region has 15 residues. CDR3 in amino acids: CASSQGGYSNQPQHF. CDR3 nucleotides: TGTGCCAGCAGTCAAGGGGGTTATAGCAATCAGCCCCAGCATTTT.

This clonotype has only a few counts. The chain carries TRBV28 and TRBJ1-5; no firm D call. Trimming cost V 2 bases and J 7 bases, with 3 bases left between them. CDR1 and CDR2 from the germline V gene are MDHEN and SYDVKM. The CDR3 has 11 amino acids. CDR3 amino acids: CASSLEQPQHF. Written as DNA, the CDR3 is TGTGCCAGCAGTTTAGAACAGCCCCAGCATTTT. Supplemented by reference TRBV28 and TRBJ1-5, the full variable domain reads DVKVTQSSRYLVKRTGEKVFLECVQDMDHENMFWYRQDPGLGLRLIYFSYDVKMKEKGDIPEGYSVSREKKERFSLILESASTNQTSMYLCASSLEQPQHFGDGTRLSIL.

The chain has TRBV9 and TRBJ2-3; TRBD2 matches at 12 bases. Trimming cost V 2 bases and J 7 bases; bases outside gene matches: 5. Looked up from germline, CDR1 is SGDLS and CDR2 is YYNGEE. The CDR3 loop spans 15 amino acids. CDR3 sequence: CASSVLAGGLNTQYF. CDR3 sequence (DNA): TGTGCCAGCAGCGTTCTAGCGGGGGGGCTTAATACGCAGTATTTT.